This T cell receptor (beta chain) is from a study of blood T cell repertoires in COVID-19. Turning to the study itself: Spain, Italy and the United States supplied samples that represented acute and convalescent COVID-19. From T cells, B-cell-depleted T cells, or PBMCs came the material, which was cDNA or gDNA.

Original methodology: Nucleated cell counts were estimated from reference gene primer amplification. Profiled with immunoSEQ multiplex PCR; TCRdb holds only in-frame clones, not every one. The D gene and trimming were derived from the DNA, and the V and J assignments and clone size from that table. The sample contains 190,000 or so clones, more than 80% of which appear only once. Sequencing was done on a sample of PBMCs or T cells enriched from blood (not recorded which). This clonotype was sampled from a woman under 30 who had recovered from COVID-19.

The CDR3 protein is CASSEGTGLSNQPQHF. Written as DNA, the CDR3 is TGCGCCAGCAGTGAGGGGACAGGGCTGAGCAATCAGCCCCAGCATTTT. V is TRBV10-2 and J is TRBJ1-5, with 9 bases that match TRBD1. V shed 2 bases, J shed 1 base, and the junction held 3 bases outside the gene matches. This CDR3 comprises 16 residues. Germline CDR1 WSHSY, CDR2 SAAADI.